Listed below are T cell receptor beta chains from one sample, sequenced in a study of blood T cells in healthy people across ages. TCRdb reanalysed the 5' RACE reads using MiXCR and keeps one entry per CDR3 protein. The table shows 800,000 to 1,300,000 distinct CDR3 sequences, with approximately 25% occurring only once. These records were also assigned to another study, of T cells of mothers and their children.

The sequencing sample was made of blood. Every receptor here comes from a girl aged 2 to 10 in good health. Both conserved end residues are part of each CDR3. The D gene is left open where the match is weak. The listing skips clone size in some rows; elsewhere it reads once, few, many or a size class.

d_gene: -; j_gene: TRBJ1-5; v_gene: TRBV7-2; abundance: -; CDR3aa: CASSLEYGTGGNQPQHF; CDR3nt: TGTGCCAGCAGCTTAGAGTATGGTACCGGGGGCAATCAGCCCCAGCATTTT
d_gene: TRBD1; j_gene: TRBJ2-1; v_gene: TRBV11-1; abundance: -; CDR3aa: CASSGRGTSKANEQLF; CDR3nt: TGTGCCAGCAGCGGCAGGGGGACATCTAAGGCCAATGAGCAGCTCTTC
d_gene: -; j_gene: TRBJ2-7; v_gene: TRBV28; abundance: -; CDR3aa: CASSFSATYEQYF; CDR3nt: TGTGCCAGCAGTTTTTCAGCAACCTACGAGCAGTACTTC
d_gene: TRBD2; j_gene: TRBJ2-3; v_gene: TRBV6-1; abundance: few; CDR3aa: CASSEGLAASTDTQYF; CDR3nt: TGTGCCAGCAGTGAGGGACTAGCGGCTTCCACAGATACGCAGTATTTT
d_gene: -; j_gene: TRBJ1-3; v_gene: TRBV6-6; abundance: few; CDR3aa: CASILTAARSGNTIYF; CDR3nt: TGTGCCAGCATCCTCACAGCAGCGCGCTCTGGAAACACCATATATTTT
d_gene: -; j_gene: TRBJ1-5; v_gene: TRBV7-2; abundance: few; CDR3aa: CASSLGPRNQPQHF; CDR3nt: TGTGCCAGCAGCCTCGGGCCCCGCAATCAGCCCCAGCATTTT
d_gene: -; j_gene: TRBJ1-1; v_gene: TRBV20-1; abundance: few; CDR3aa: CSARAQRGTLPLGASF; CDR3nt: TGCAGTGCTAGAGCTCAAAGGGGGACGCTCCCGCTGGGAGCTTCCTTT
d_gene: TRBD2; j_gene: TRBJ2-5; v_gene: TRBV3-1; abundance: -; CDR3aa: CASSPTSGRYETQYF; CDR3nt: TGTGCCAGCAGCCCGACTAGCGGGAGGTACGAGACCCAGTACTTC
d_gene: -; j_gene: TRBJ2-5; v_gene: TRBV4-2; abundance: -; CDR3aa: CASSQAPSGTQGAQYF; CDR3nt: TGTGCCAGCAGCCAAGCTCCTAGCGGGACACAGGGGGCCCAGTACTTC
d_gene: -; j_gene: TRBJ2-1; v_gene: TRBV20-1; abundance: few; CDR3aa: CSASQGGKQFF; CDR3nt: TGCAGTGCTAGTCAGGGGGGGAAGCAGTTCTTC
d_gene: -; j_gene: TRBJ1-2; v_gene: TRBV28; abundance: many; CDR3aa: CASSLGVMAYGYTF; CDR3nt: TGTGCCAGCAGTTTGGGGGTTATGGCATATGGCTACACCTTC
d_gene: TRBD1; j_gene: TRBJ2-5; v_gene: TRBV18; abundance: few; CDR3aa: CASSPFPGQGLQETQYF; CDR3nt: TGTGCCAGCTCACCATTCCCGGGACAGGGGCTTCAAGAGACCCAGTACTTC
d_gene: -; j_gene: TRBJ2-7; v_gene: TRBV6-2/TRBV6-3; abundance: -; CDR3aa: CASSFPDRTTSYEQYF; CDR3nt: TGTGCCAGCAGTTTCCCCGACCGAACAACATCCTACGAGCAGTACTTC
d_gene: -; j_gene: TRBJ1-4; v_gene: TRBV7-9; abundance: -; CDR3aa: CASSLEISENEKLFF; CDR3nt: TGTGCCAGCAGCTTAGAGATCTCGGAAAATGAAAAACTGTTTTTT
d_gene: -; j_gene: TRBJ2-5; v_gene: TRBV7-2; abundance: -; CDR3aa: CASSLSGVGETQYF; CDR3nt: TGTGCCAGCAGCCTCTCGGGGGTGGGGGAGACCCAGTACTTC
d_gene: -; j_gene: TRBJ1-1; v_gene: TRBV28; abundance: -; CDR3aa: CASSRTLYTEAFF; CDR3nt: TGTGCCAGCAGTAGGACACTTTACACTGAAGCTTTCTTT
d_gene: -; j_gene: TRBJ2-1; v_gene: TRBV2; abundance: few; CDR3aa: CASSIKGVQDVF; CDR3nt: TGTGCCAGCAGCATTAAGGGAGTCCAGGATGTGTTC
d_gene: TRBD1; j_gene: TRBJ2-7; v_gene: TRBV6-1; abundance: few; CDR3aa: CASSARQGGTYEQYF; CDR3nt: TGTGCCAGCAGTGCAAGACAGGGTGGGACCTACGAGCAGTACTTC
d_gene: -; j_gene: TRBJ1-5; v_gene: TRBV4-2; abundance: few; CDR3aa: CASGDIRGNQPQHF; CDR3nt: TGTGCCAGCGGGGACATTAGGGGCAATCAGCCCCAGCATTTT
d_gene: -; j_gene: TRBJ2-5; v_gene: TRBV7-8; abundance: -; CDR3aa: CASSLKERQETQYF; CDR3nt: TGTGCCAGCAGCTTAAAAGAGCGTCAAGAGACCCAGTACTTC
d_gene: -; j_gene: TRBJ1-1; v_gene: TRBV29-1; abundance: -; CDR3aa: CSVVWRMNTEAFF; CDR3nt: TGCAGCGTTGTTTGGCGGATGAACACTGAAGCTTTCTTT
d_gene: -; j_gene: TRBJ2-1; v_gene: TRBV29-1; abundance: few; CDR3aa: CSVGDTRGSSYNEQFF; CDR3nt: TGCAGCGTTGGGGACACCCGAGGGAGCTCCTACAATGAGCAGTTCTTC
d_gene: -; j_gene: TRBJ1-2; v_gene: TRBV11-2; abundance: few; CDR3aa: CASSPTHNSYDGYTF; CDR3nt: TGTGCCAGCAGCCCTACTCATAACAGCTATGATGGCTACACCTTC
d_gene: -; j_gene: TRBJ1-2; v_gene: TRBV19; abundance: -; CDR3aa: CASSAIGLHSYGYTF; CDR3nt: TGTGCCAGTAGTGCCATAGGACTCCATAGCTATGGCTACACCTTC
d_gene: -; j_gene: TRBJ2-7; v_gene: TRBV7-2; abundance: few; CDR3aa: CASSSVVYEQYF; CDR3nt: TGTGCCAGCAGCTCGGTGGTCTACGAGCAGTACTTC
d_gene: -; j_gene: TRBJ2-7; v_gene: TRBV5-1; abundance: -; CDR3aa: CASSDEQRYEQYF; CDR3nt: TGCGCCAGCAGTGATGAGCAGCGCTACGAGCAGTACTTC
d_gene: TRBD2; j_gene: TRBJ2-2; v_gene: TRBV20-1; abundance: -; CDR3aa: CSARVAGADTGELFF; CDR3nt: TGCAGTGCTAGAGTAGCGGGAGCTGACACCGGGGAGCTGTTTTTT
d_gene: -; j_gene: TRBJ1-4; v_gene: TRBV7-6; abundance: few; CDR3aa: CASSSYEASRGKLFF; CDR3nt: TGTGCCAGCAGCTCCTACGAGGCGTCCCGAGGGAAACTGTTTTTT
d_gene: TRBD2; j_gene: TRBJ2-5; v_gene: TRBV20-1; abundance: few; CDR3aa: CSASWAGVGETQYF; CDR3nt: TGCAGTGCTAGTTGGGCGGGAGTGGGTGAGACCCAGTACTTC
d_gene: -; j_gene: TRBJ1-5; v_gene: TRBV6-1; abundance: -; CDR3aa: CASSEALRSGGRSQPQHF; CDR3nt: TGTGCCAGCAGTGAAGCGCTTCGGTCGGGGGGCAGGAGTCAGCCCCAGCATTTT
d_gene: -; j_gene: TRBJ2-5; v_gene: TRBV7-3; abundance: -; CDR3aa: CASSNPTGTKQETQYF; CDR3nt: TGTGCCAGCAGCAATCCTACCGGGACAAAACAAGAGACCCAGTACTTC
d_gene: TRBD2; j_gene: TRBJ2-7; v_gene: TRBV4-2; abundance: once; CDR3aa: CASNQLAGEKHEQYF; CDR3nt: TGTGCCAGCAACCAGCTAGCGGGAGAGAAGCACGAGCAGTACTTC
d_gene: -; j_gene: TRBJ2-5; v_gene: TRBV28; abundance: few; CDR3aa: CASSFTGTGTQYF; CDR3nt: TGTGCCAGCAGTTTTACAGGGACGGGGACCCAGTACTTC
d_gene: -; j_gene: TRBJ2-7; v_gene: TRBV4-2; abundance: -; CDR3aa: CASSQEGSTLGEQYF; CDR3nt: TGTGCCAGCAGCCAAGAGGGCAGCACCCTAGGCGAGCAGTACTTC
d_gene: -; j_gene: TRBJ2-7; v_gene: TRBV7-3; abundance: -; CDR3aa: CASSLFPDGSYEQYF; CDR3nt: TGTGCCAGCAGCTTATTCCCGGACGGGTCCTACGAGCAGTACTTC
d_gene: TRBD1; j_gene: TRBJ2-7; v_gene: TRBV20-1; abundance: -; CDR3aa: CSARDLGQGILEQYF; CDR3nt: TGCAGTGCTAGAGATCTTGGACAGGGGATACTCGAGCAGTACTTC
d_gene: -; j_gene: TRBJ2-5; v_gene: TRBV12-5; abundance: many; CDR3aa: CASGLPQQYF; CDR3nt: TGTGCTAGTGGCTTACCGCAGCAGTACTTC
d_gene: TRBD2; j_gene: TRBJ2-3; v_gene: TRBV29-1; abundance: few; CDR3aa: CSVRLAVDTDTRYF; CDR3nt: TGCAGCGTCCGACTAGCGGTAGACACAGATACGCGGTATTTT
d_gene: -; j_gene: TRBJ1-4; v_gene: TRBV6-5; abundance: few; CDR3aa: CASRKTATNEKLFF; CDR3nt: TGTGCCAGCAGGAAAACAGCAACTAATGAAAAACTGTTTTTT
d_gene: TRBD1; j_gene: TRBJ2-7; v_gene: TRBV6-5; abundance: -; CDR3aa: CASGPNPGQTYEQYF; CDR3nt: TGTGCCAGCGGACCGAATCCGGGACAGACCTACGAGCAGTACTTC
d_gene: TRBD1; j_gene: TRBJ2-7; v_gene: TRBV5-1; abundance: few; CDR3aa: CDRDRDYEQYF; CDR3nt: TGCGACCGGGACAGGGACTACGAGCAGTACTTC
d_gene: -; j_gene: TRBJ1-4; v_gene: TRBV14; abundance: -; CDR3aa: CASSYDSYEKLFF; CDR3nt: TGTGCCAGCAGCTACGACAGTTATGAAAAACTGTTTTTT
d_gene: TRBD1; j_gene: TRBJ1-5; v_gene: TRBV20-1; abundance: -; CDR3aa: CSAIQGAVNQPQHF; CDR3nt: TGCAGTGCCATACAGGGGGCGGTCAATCAGCCCCAGCATTTT
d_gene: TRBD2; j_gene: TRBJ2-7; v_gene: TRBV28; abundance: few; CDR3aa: CATKITPGGSYEQYF; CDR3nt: TGTGCCACCAAAATAACTCCGGGAGGCTCCTACGAGCAGTACTTC
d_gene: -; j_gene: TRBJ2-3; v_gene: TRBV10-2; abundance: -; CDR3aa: CASSEGQLLTTDTQYF; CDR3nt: TGCGCCAGCAGTGAGGGGCAGTTGCTGACCACAGATACGCAGTATTTT
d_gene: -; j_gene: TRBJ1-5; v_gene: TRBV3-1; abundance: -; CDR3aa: CASSPEAGNQPQHF; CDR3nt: TGTGCCAGCAGCCCCGAAGCTGGCAATCAGCCCCAGCATTTT
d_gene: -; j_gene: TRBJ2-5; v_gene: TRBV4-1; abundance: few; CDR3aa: CASSPYEGEETQYF; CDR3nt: TGCGCCAGCAGCCCCTACGAGGGAGAGGAGACCCAGTACTTC
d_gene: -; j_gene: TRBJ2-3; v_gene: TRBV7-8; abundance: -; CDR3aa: CASSAIPTGNTDTQYF; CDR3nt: TGTGCCAGCAGCGCCATCCCGACAGGAAACACAGATACGCAGTATTTT
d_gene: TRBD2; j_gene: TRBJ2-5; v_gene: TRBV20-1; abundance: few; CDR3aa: CSATLAGAGETQYF; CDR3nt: TGCAGTGCGACCCTAGCGGGAGCTGGGGAGACCCAGTACTTC
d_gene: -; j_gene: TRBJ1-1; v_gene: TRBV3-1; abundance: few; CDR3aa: CASSQEGREAFF; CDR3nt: TGTGCCAGCAGCCAAGAAGGTCGGGAAGCTTTCTTT
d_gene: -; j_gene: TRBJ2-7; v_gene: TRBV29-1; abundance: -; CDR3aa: CSVERQGNEQYF; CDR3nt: TGCAGCGTTGAACGGCAGGGGAACGAGCAGTACTTC
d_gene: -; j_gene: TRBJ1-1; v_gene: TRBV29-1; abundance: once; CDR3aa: CSALGGAFYTEASF; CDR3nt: TGCAGCGCCCTCGGAGGGGCTTTTTACACTGAAGCTTCCTTT
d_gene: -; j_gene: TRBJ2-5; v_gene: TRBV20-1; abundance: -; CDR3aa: CSAREGGSLVTQYF; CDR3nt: TGCAGTGCTAGAGAGGGGGGCTCCCTCGTAACCCAGTACTTC
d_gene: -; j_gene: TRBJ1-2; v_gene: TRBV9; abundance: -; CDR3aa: CASSPDSVYYGYTF; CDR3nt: TGTGCCAGCAGCCCGGACAGCGTCTACTATGGCTACACCTTC
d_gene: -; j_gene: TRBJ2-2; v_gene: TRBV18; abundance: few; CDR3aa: CASSPPETGRTANTGELFF; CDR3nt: TGTGCCAGCTCACCTCCTGAGACAGGCCGAACGGCGAACACCGGGGAGCTGTTTTTT
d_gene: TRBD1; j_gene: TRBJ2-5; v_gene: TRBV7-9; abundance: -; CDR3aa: CASSFQGQTKETQYF; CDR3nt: TGTGCCAGCAGCTTTCAGGGACAGACAAAAGAGACCCAGTACTTC
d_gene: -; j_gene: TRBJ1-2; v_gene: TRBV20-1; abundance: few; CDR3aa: CSASLRGEGNGYTF; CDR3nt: TGCAGTGCTTCTTTAAGGGGAGAAGGGAATGGCTACACCTTC
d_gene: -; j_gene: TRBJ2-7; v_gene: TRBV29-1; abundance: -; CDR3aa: CSVATQAYEQYF; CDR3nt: TGCAGCGTTGCTACCCAGGCCTACGAGCAGTACTTC
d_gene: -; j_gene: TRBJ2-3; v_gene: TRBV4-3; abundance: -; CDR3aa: CASSQSYTDTQYF; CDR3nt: TGCGCCAGCAGCCAGTCCTACACAGATACGCAGTATTTT
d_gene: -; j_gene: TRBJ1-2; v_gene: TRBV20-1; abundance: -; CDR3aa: CSAGGAPPNYGYTF; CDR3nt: TGCAGTGCGGGCGGGGCCCCACCTAACTATGGCTACACCTTC